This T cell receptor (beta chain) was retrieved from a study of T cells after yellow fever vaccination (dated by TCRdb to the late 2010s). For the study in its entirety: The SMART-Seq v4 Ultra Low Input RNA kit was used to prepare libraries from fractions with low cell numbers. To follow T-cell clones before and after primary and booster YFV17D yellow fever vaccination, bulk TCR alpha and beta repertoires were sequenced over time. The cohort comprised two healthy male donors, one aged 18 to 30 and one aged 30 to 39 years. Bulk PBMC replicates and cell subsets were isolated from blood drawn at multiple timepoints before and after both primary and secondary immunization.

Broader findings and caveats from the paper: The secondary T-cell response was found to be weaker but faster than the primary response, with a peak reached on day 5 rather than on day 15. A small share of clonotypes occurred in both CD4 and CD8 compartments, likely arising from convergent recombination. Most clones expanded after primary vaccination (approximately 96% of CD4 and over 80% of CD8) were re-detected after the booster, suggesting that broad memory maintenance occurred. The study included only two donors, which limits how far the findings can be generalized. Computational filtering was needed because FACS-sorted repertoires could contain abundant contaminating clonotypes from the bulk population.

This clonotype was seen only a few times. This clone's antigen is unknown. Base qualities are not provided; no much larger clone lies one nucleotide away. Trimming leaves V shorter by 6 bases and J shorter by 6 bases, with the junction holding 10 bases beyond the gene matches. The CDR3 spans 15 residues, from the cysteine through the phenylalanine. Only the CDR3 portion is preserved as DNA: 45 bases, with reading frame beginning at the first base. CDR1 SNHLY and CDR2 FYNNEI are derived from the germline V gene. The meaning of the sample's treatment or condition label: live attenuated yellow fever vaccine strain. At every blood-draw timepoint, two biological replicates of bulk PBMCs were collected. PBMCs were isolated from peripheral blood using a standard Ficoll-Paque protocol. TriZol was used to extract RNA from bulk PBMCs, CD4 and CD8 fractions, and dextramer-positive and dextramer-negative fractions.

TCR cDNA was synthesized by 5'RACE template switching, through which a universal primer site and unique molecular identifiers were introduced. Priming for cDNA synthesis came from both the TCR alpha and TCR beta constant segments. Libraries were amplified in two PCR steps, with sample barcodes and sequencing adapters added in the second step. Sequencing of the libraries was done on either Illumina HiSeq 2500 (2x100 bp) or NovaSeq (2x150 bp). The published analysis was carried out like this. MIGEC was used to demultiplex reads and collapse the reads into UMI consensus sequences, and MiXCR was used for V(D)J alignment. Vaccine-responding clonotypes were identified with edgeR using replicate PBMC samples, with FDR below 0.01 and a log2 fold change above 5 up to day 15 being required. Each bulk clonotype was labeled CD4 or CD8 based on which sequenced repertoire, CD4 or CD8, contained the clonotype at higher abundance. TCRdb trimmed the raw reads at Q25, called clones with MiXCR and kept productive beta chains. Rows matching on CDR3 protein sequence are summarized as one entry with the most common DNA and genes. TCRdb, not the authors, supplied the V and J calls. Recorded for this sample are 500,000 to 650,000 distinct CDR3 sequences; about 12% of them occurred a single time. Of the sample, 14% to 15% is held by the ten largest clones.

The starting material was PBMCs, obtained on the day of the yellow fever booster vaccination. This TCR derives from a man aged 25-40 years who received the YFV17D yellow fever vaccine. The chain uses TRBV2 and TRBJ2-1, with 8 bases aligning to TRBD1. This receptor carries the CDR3 CASSGGTGPLNEQFF. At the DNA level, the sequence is TGTGCCAGCAGCGGCGGGACAGGACCTCTCAATGAGCAGTTCTTC.